One T cell receptor beta chain is described in this entry. Its antigen remains unknown. The protocol was immunoSEQ multiplex PCR, while the TCRdb copy is restricted to in-frame clones and leaves out a portion. The sample has just under 45,000 clones, roughly 95% seen once; the top ten hold around 0.35%. Germline CDR1 and CDR2: SGDLS and YYNGEE. This CDR3 has 14 amino acids. Trimming at V came to 0 bases and at J to 8 bases, leaving 3 bases not matched to a gene. This sample was taken from a study of Tregs in tolerant kidney transplant recipients. Study-level points and caveats: Biological reproducibility was not directly addressed, but technical replication error appeared minimal.

This chain connects TRBV9 to TRBJ1-2, with TRBD1 matching 11 bases. The clonotype originates from a human donor in good health. Sequenced: Tregs from blood cultured with allogeneic cells. CDR3 nucleotides: TGTGCCAGCAGCGTAGCGGACAGGGGGCGAGGCTACACCTTC. It codes for CASSVADRGRGYTF.